Listed here is a single T cell receptor beta chain. Only one count was recorded for this clone. This receptor's antigen is unknown. Base qualities are not recorded, but no much larger clone differs from it by a single base. In the same sample, other DNA sequences code for this CDR3. Whole blood was collected in K2EDTA tubes by collaborating institutions according to the institutions' own protocols. Collaborator samples were shipped for TCRbeta analysis as frozen whole blood, isolated PBMCs, or DNA extracted from either sample type. This record belongs to a study of blood T cell repertoires in COVID-19 (dated by TCRdb to 2018 to 2020). As for the study more broadly: Collaborator samples came from the United States, Italy and Spain and covered acute and convalescent phases of COVID-19. A de-identified subject ID, COVID-19 status, age in years and sex were almost always included in the sample metadata. Deeply sampled blood TCRbeta repertoires from subjects exposed to, actively infected with, or recovered from COVID-19 were included in the dataset. Where HLA class I and class II types were available, the types were taken from metadata supplied by the sample provider, not from assay-based typing. The prospective study material was composed of cDNA or gDNA derived from T cells, B-cell-depleted T cells, or PBMCs. The samples were drawn from two sources: the first 160 participants of the ongoing ImmuneRACE study, and 1,000 to 1,500 subjects contributed by 6 global collaborators. A freely available public database, intended as a resource for researchers studying the immune response to SARS-CoV-2, is where the repertoires were released. The full study reports these points: The amount of clinical and demographic metadata varied by source and participant and was provided uncurated.

TCRbeta CDR3 regions were amplified from genomic DNA by means of the immunoSEQ Assay, a bias-controlled multiplex PCR. On the authors' methods: Within the assay, amplification of reference gene primers was used to estimate how many nucleated cells each sample contained. Sequence reads were collapsed and filtered to measure the absolute abundance of every unique TCRbeta CDR3 rearrangement. For each sample, productive Simpson clonality was calculated as the square root of Simpson's diversity index across productive rearrangements. What TCRdb holds here is the immuneACCESS table cut down to in-frame rearrangements. Part of the clones is not present; checked against another copy, under half of the missing clones reflect an unresolved V gene, and the others are unexplained. V and J calls and clone size come straight from that table; D and trimming were deduced from the DNA. The sample data list 200,000 to 250,000 clones, and 84% of these were observed just once. The top ten hold about 20% of the sample.

Sequenced material: peripheral blood. The source of this sequence is a man aged 30 to 45 with active or convalescent COVID-19.

The nucleotide sequence reads TGCGCCAGCAGCTTGCGTAGCGGGGGCACAGATACGCAGTATTTT. It codes for CASSLRSGGTDTQYF. The chain was built from TRBV5-1 and TRBJ2-3; TRBD2 agrees with 8 junctional bases. The germline V and J ends show losses of 1 base and 1 base respectively, and no gene match explains 2 bases of the junction. The germline V gene yields SGHRS for CDR1 and YFSETQ for CDR2. The CDR3 has 15 amino acids, counting the end cysteine and phenylalanine. The CDR3 DNA has 45 bases and is translated from base 1. The CDR3 plus the reference TRBV5-1 and TRBJ2-3 genes for the other parts give the full variable domain: KAGVTQTPRYLIKTRGQQVTLSCSPISGHRSVSWYQQTPGQGLQFLFEYFSETQRNKGNFPGRFSGRQFSNSRSEMNVSTLELGDSALYLCASSLRSGGTDTQYFGPGTRLTVL.